This T cell receptor beta chain came from a study of cytomegalovirus exposure and HLA in healthy donors. It was with 60 Vbeta and 13 Jbeta primers that the PCR ran. Here immunoSEQ multiplex PCR was the method, and the copy in TCRdb shows in-frame clones only, minus some. The table lists some 130,000 clones, roughly 84% of them singletons, with approximately 2.5% in the top ten. Study observations and caveats: Later genetic work tied a missense DCLRE1C variant to beta-chain V and J trimming.

Worth noting for this clone: Its specificity is not known.

This CDR3 spans 12 amino acids. The V and J ends lost 3 bases and 3 bases respectively, with 8 bases between them. In germline, CDR1 is SQVTM, CDR2 ANQGSEA. J is TRBJ1-1 and V is TRBV29-1, with D possibly matching TRBD1 (6 bases). What was sequenced was PBMCs. The TCR originated in a middle-aged man in good health and CMV-seronegative. The CDR3 DNA follows: TGCAGCGTTGAGGGGGGGCACACTGAAGCTTTCTTT. Translating gives CSVEGGHTEAFF. The full variable domain, in which reference TRBV29-1 and TRBJ1-1 provide the parts outside the CDR3, is SAVISQKPSRDICQRGTSLTIQCQVDSQVTMMFWYRQQPGQSLTLIATANQGSEATYESGFVIDKFPISRPNLTFSTLTVSNMSPEDSSIYLCSVEGGHTEAFFGQGTRLTVV.